The next 11 T cell receptor beta chains were all read from a single sample in a study of identical twins. TCRdb re-called the 5' RACE reads with MiXCR, one entry per CDR3 protein. Here the sample spans 350,000 to 450,000 distinct CDR3 sequences, about 18% being singletons. Sequenced sample: naive T cells sorted from blood. The origin of the receptors is a man aged 45 to 65 in good health.

This clonotype has a handful of counts. The chain joins TRBV29-1 to TRBJ2-1; D gene ambiguous. Trimming took off 6 bases at V and 4 bases at J, with 10 bases between the two ends. CDR3 length: 12 residues. Germline V gives CDR1 SQVTM, CDR2 ANQGSEA. In nucleotides, the CDR3 is TGCAGCGTCCAAACGTCATACAATGAGCAGTTCTTC. This encodes CSVQTSYNEQFF.

This clonotype has more than one count but fewer than ten. The V call is TRBV5-1, the J call TRBJ1-2, with TRBD1 as a possible D gene (6 bases). Looked up from germline, CDR1 is SGHRS and CDR2 is YFSETQ. The CDR3 contains 14 residues. Trimming stripped 7 bases from V and 4 bases from J, with 17 bases between. For the CDR3, the DNA is TGCGCCAGCTACGGAACCGGGGGCAGCTATGGCTACACCTTC. It translates to CASYGTGGSYGYTF.

This clonotype was detected a few times. The CDR3 region is CASSYSAGYYEQYF. The CDR3 nucleotides are TGTGCCAGCAGTTACTCGGCAGGATACTACGAGCAGTACTTC. The V and J genes are TRBV6-5 and TRBJ2-7; D gene unclear. The CDR3 runs 14 residues. Between the trimmed V and J ends, which lost 0 bases and 3 bases, there was a span of 9 bases. Germline CDR1 reads MNHEY; CDR2 reads SVGAGI.

This clonotype occurred a few times. The rearrangement uses TRBV28 and TRBJ2-5, with D unclear. V was pared by 5 bases and J by 4 bases, with 11 bases between. The CDR3 extends over 13 amino acids. The germline V gene has CDR1 MDHEN and CDR2 SYDVKM. The CDR3 protein is CASSRPPVETQYF. In nucleotides, the CDR3 is TGTGCCAGCAGTAGGCCTCCCGTAGAGACCCAGTACTTC.

J is TRBJ2-1 and V is TRBV5-1; tentatively, D is TRBD2 (5 bases). V was clipped by 5 bases and J by 5 bases, with 17 bases between them. This CDR3 region has 15 residues. Germline values: CDR1 SGHRS, CDR2 YFSETQ. CDR3 amino acids: CASRLSGVVHNEQFF. CDR3 coding DNA: TGCGCCAGCAGGCTGAGCGGAGTTGTCCACAATGAGCAGTTCTTC.

This sequence joins TRBV9 and TRBJ1-2; TRBD1 is a possible D gene (5 bases). Germline V gene lookup returns CDR1 SGDLS and CDR2 YYNGEE. V was shortened by 8 bases and J by 8 bases, with 10 bases between the two germline ends. This CDR3 region has 10 residues. The CDR3 bases are TGTGCCAGTTGGGGGTCCGGCTACACCTTC. It specifies CASWGSGYTF.

The gene calls are TRBV12-3 or TRBV12-4 and TRBJ1-1; D uncertain. Deletions cut 3 bases from V and 1 base from J, with 9 bases between. CDR3 size: 14 residues. The CDR3 region is CASSFLGPNTEAFF. The CDR3 nucleotides read TGTGCCAGCAGTTTCTTGGGCCCGAACACTGAAGCTTTCTTT.

This clonotype was seen a handful of times. The chain is built from TRBV6-5 and TRBJ1-5; no clear D. The CDR3 is 16 residues long. V gave up 0 bases and J gave up 7 bases, with 16 bases separating them. From germline, CDR1 is MNHEY and CDR2 SVGAGI. This chain's CDR3 is CASSYSKDGFRQPQHF. CDR3 nucleotide sequence: TGTGCCAGCAGTTACTCGAAGGATGGGTTTCGGCAGCCCCAGCATTTT.

This clonotype was detected many times. The rearrangement links TRBV15 to TRBJ1-4; D is unclear. The CDR3 length is 15 residues. Germline V gene sequence: CDR1 LNHNV, CDR2 YYDKDF (reference sequence). Trimming left V 1 base short and J 5 bases short, with 11 bases between. CDR3: CATSRVGSKNEKLFF. CDR3 in DNA: TGTGCCACCAGCAGAGTCGGAAGCAAGAATGAAAAACTGTTTTTT. The full variable domain, completed using reference TRBV15 and TRBJ1-4, is DAMVIQNPRYQVTQFGKPVTLSCSQTLNHNVMYWYQQKSSQAPKLLFHYYDKDFNNEADTPDNFQSRRPNTSFCFLDIRSPGLGDTAMYLCATSRVGSKNEKLFFGSGTQLSVL.

This clonotype was counted only a few times. The V and J genes are TRBV20-1 and TRBJ1-1; D is uncertain. Germline CDR1 DFQATT, CDR2 SNEGSKA (reference sequence). The V end lost 0 bases, the J end lost 0 bases, and 17 bases lay between the germline ends. The length of the CDR3 is 17 residues. The CDR3 sequence: CSARDPFGRAMNTEAFF. The CDR3 bases are TGCAGTGCTAGAGACCCATTCGGGAGAGCCATGAACACTGAAGCTTTCTTT.

This chain uses TRBV20-1 with TRBJ2-1, with a tentative D call TRBD1 (6 bases). In germline, CDR1 is DFQATT, CDR2 SNEGSKA (reference sequence). V gave up 0 bases and J gave up 3 bases, with 12 bases separating them. There are 15 residues in the CDR3. The CDR3 coding sequence is TGCAGTGCTAGAGATCGACAGGACAACTACAATGAGCAGTTCTTC. Its translation is CSARDRQDNYNEQFF.